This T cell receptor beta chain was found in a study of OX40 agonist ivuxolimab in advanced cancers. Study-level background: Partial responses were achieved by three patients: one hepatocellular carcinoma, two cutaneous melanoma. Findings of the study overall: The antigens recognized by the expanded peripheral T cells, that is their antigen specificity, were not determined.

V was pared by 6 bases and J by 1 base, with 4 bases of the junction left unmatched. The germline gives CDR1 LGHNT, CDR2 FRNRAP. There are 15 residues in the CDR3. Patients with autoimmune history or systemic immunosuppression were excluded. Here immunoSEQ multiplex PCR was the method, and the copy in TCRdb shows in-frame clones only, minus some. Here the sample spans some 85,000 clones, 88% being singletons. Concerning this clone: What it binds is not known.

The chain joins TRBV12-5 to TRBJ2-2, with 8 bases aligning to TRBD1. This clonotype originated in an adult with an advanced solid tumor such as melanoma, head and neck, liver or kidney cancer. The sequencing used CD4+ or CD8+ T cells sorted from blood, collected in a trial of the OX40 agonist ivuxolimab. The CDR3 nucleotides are TGTGCTAGTGGCCAAGGGACAGGGAACACCGGGGAGCTGTTTTTT. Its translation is CASGQGTGNTGELFF. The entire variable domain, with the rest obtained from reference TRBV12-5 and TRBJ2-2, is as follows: DARVTQTPRHKVTEMGQEVTMRCQPILGHNTVFWYRQTMMQGLELLAYFRNRAPLDDSGMPKDRFSAEMPDATLATLKIQPSEPRDSAVYFCASGQGTGNTGELFFGEGSRLTVL.